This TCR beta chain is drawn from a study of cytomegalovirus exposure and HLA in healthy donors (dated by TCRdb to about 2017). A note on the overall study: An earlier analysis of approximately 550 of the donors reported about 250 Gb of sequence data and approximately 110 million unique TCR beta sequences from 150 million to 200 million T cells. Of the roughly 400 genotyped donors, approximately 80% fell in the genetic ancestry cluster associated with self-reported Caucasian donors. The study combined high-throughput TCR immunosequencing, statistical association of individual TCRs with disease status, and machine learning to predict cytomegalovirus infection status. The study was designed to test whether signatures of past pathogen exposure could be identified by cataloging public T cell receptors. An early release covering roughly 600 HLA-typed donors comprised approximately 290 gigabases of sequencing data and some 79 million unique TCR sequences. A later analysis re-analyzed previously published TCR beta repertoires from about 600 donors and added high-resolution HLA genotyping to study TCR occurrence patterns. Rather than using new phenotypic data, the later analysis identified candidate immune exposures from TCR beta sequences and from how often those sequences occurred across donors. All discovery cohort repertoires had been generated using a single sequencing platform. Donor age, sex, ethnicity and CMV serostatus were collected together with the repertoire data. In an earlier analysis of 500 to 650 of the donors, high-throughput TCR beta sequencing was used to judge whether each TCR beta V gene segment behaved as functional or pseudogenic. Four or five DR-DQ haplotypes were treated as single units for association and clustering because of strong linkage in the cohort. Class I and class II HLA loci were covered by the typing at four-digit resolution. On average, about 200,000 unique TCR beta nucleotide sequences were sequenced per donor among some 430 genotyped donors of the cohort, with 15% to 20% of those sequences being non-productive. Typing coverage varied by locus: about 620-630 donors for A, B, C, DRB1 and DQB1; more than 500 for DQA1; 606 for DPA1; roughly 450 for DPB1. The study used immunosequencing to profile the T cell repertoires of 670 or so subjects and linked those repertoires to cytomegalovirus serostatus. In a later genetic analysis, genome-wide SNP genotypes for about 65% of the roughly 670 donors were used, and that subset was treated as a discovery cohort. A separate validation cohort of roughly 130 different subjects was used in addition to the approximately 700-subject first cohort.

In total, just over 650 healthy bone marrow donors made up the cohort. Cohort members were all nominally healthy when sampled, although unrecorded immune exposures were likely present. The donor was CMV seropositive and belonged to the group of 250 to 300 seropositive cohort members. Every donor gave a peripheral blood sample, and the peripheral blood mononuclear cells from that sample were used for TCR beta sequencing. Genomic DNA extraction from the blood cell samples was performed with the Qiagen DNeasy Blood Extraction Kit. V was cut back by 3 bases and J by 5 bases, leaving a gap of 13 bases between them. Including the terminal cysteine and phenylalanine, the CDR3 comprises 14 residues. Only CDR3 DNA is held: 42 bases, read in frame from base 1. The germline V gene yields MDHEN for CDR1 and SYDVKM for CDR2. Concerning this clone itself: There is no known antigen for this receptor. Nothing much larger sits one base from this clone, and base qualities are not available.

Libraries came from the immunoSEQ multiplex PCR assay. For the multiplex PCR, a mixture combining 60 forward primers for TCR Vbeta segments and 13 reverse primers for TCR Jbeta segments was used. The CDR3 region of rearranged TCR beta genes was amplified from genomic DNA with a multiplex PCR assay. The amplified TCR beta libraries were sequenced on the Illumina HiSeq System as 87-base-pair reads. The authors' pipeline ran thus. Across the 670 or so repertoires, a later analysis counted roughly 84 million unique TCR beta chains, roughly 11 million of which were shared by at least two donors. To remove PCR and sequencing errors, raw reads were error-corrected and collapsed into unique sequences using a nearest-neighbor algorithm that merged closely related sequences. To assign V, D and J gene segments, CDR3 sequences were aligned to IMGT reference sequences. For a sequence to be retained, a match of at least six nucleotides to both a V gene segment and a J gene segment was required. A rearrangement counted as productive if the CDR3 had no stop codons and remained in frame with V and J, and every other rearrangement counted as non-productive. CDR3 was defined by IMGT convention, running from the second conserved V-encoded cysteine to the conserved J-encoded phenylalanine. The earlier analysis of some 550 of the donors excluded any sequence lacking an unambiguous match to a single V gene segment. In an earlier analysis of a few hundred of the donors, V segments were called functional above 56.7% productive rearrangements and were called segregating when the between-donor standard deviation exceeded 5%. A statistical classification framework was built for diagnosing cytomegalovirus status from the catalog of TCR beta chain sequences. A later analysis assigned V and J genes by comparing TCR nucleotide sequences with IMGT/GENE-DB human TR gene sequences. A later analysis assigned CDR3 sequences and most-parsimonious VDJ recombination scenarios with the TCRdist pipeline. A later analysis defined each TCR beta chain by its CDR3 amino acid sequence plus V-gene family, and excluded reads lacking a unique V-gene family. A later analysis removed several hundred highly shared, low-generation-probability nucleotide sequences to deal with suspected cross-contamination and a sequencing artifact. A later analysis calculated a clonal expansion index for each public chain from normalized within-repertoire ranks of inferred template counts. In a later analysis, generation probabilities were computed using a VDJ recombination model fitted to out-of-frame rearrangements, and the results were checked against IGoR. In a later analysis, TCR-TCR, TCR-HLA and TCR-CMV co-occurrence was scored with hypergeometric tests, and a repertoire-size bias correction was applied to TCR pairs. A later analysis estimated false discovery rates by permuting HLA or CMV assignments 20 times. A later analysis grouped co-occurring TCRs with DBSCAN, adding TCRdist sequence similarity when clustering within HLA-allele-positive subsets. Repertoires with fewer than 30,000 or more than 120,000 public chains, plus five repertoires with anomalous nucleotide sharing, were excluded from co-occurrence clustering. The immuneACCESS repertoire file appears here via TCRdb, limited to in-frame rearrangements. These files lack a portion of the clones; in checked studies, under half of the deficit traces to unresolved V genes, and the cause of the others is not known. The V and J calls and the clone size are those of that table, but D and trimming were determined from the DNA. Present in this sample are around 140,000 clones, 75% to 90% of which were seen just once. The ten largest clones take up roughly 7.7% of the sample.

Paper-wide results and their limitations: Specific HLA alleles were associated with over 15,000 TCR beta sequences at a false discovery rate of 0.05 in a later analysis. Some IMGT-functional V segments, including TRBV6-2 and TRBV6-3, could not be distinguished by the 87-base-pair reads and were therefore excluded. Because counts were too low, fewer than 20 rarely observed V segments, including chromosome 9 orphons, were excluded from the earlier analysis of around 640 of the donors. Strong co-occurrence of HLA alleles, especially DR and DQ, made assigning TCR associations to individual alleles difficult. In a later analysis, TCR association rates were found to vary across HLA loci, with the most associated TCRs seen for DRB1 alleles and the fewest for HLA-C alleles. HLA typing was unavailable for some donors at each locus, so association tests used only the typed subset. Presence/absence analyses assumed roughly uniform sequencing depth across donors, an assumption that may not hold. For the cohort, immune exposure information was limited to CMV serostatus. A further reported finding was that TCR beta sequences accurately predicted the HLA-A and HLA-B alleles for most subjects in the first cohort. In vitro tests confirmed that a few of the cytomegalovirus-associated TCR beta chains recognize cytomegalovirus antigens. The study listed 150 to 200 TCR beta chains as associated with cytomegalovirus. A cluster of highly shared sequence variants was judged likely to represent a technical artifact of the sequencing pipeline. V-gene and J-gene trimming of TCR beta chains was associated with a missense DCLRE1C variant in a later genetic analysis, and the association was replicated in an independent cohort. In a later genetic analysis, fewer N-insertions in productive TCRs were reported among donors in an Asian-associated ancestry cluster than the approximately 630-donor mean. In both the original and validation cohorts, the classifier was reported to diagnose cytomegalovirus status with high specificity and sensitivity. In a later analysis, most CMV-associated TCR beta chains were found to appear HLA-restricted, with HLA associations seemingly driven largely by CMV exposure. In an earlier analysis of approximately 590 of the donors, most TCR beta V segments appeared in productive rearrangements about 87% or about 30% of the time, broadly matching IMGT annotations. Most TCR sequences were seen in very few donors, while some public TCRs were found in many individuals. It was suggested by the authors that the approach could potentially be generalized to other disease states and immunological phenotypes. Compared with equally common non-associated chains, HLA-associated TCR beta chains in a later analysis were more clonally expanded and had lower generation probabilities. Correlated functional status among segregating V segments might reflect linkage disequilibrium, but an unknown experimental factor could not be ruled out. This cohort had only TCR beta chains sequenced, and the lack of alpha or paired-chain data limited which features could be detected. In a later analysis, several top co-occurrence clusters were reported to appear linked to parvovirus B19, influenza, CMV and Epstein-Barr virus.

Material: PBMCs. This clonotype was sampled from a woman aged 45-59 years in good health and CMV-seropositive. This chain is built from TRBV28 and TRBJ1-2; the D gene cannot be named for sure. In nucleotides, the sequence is TGTGCCAGCAGTTTCCCGGGAGGGAGGTATGGCTACACCTTC. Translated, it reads CASSFPGGRYGYTF.